This T cell receptor beta chain was recovered during a study of blood T cell repertoires in COVID-19. The Seattle patients, enrolled during active infection, were followed longitudinally. Germline assignment: CDR1 LNHDA and CDR2 SQIVND (reference sequence). The CDR3 runs 16 residues. With 5 bases removed from V and 0 bases from J, the gap between germline ends came to 14 bases. Repertoires were generated with immunoSEQ multiplex PCR, while TCRdb's copy carries only in-frame clones and drops some. The table includes approximately 300,000 clones, roughly 90% detected once. The receptor comes from a woman aged 30 to 39 with COVID-19, enrolled during active disease. The sequenced sample consisted of peripheral blood. This chain uses TRBV19 with TRBJ1-5, with a weak D call TRBD1 (6 bases). The DNA of the CDR3 is TGTGCCAGTAGTTTAAGGGACATCAATAGCAATCAGCCCCAGCATTTT. It translates to CASSLRDINSNQPQHF.